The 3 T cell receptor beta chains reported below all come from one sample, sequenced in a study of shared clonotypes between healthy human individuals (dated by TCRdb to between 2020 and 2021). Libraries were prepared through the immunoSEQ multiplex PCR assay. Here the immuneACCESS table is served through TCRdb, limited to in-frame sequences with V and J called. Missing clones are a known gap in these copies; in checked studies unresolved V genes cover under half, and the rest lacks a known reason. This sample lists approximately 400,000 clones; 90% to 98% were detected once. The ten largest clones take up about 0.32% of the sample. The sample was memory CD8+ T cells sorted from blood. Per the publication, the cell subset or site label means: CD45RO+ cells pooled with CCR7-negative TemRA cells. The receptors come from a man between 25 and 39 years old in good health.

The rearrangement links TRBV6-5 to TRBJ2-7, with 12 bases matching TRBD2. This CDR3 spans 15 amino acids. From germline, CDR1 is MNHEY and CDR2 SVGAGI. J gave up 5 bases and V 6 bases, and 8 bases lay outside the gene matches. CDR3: CASRRPGLAGHEQYF. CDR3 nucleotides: TGTGCCAGCAGACGGCCGGGACTAGCGGGCCACGAGCAGTACTTC.

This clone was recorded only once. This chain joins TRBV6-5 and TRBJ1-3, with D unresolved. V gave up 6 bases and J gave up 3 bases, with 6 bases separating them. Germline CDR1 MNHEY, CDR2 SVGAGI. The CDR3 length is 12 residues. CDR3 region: CASSGGGNTIYF. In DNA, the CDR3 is TGTGCCAGCAGCGGAGGTGGAAACACCATATATTTT.

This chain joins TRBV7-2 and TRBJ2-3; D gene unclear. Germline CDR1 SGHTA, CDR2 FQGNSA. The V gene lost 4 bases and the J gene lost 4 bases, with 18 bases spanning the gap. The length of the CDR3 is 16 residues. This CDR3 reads CASSYNAPPMSDTQYF. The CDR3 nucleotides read TGTGCCAGCAGCTATAATGCCCCACCAATGTCAGATACGCAGTATTTT.